The 15 T cell receptor beta chains below all came from one sample that was sequenced in a study of cytomegalovirus exposure and HLA in healthy donors. PCR was performed using 60 Vbeta and 13 Jbeta primers. Profiled with immunoSEQ multiplex PCR; TCRdb holds only in-frame clones, not every one. The repertoire includes roughly 120,000 clones, around 78% of them detected once, and around 3.6% sits in the top ten. What was sequenced was PBMCs. All receptors derive from a man aged 35 to 55 in good health and CMV-seronegative.

This chain joins TRBV6-5 and TRBJ1-6; 7 positions agree with TRBD1. CDR1 is MNHEY and CDR2 is SVGAGI in the germline V gene. This CDR3 has 15 residues. Losses at the gene ends were 8 bases for V and 3 bases for J; bases not matched to a gene: 7. CDR3 sequence (DNA): TGTGCCAGCCTGAGAGGGACAGACTATAATTCACCCCTCCACTTT. Amino acid sequence: CASLRGTDYNSPLHF.

This clone was detected only once. This chain uses TRBV4-1 with TRBJ1-2, with D hard to call. V lost 1 base and J lost 4, with 10 bases in between. The germline V gene has CDR1 MGHRA and CDR2 YSYEKL. The CDR3 consists of 14 residues. This CDR3 reads CASSQVAKSYGYTF. CDR3 DNA: TGCGCCAGCAGCCAAGTGGCCAAGTCCTATGGCTACACCTTC.

The rearrangement uses TRBV9 and TRBJ1-6; TRBD1 agrees at 10 bases. This CDR3 is 15 amino acids long. Germline loops: CDR1 SGDLS, CDR2 YYNGEE. Unmatched junction bases numbered 4, after V lost 3 bases and J lost 7 bases. The CDR3 is CASSGRTGGNSPLHF. CDR3 nucleotide sequence: TGTGCCAGCAGCGGGCGGACAGGGGGGAATTCACCCCTCCACTTT.

The rearrangement joins TRBV5-8 to TRBJ1-5; tentatively, D is TRBD1 (6 bases). The CDR3 length is 16 residues. V dropped 3 bases and J dropped 0 bases, with 13 bases sitting between them. Germline V gene sequence: CDR1 SGHTS, CDR2 YDEGEE. The DNA of the CDR3 is TGTGCCAGCAGCTCTGGACAGCACTATAGCAATCAGCCCCAGCATTTT. Translated, it gives CASSSGQHYSNQPQHF.

The chain carries TRBV29-1 and TRBJ2-7, with D possibly being TRBD1 (6 bases). The CDR3 covers 15 residues. Per the germline V gene, CDR1 is SQVTM and CDR2 is ANQGSEA. Trimming removed 7 bases from V and 6 bases from J, with 25 bases in between. The CDR3 DNA follows: TGCAGCGCCAGGGACACCCAGGTAATGGCGTCCGAGCAGTACTTC. Translated, it gives CSARDTQVMASEQYF.

CDR3 nucleotide sequence: TGTGCCAGCAGCGTAGAAGCGGGGGGCGACACCGGGGAGCTGTTTTTT. Translating it yields CASSVEAGGDTGELFF. The rearrangement joins TRBV9 to TRBJ2-2; 9 nucleotides align to TRBD2. J lost 3 bases, V lost 0 bases, and 3 bases had no gene match. Germline V CDR1 and CDR2: SGDLS, YYNGEE. This CDR3 region has 16 residues.

The count of this clone is one. This chain uses TRBV27 with TRBJ2-5; the D is unclear. CDR3 size: 14 residues. Trimming stripped 2 bases from V and 3 bases from J, with 10 bases between. CDR1 MNHEY and CDR2 SMNVEV come from the germline V gene (reference sequence). The CDR3, as DNA: TGTGCCAGCAGTTTAGATGGGCCGGAAGAGACCCAGTACTTC. The encoded protein is CASSLDGPEETQYF.

The V gene is TRBV27, the J gene TRBJ1-4; 8 nucleotides match TRBD1. This CDR3 comprises 16 residues. Germline V gene data show CDR1 as MNHEY and CDR2 as SMNVEV (reference sequence). The junction had 4 bases not matched to a gene; V was cut back by 2 bases and J by 2 bases. As DNA, the CDR3 is TGTGCCAGCAGTTTAACCCGACAGGGGACTAATGAAAAACTGTTTTTT. This codes for CASSLTRQGTNEKLFF.

This clone was counted between two and nine times. The chain employs TRBV5-1 and TRBJ2-7, with a possible D match to TRBD2 (7 bases). Looked up from germline, CDR1 is SGHRS and CDR2 is YFSETQ. The CDR3 sequence is 14 residues long. The V and J ends lost 4 bases and 4 bases respectively, with 15 bases between them. CDR3 region: CASSPQGGPYEQYF. DNA for the CDR3: TGCGCCAGCAGCCCACAGGGAGGGCCTTACGAGCAGTACTTC.

V and J are TRBV5-4 and TRBJ2-3; 7 bases match TRBD2. The CDR3 covers 15 residues. Germline assignment: CDR1 SGHNT and CDR2 YYREEE (reference sequence). V lost 4 bases, J lost 4 bases, and 9 bases stayed unmatched. Written as DNA, the CDR3 is TGTGCCAGCAGCCCCTCTAGCGGTGGCGCAGATACGCAGTATTTT. This codes for CASSPSSGGADTQYF. The full variable domain, rest sourced from reference TRBV5-4 and TRBJ2-3, is ETGVTQSPTHLIKTRGQQVTLRCSSQSGHNTVSWYQQALGQGPQFIFQYYREEENGRGNFPPRFSGLQFPNYSSELNVNALELDDSALYLCASSPSSGGADTQYFGPGTRLTVL.

V is TRBV27 and J is TRBJ2-7; 9 nucleotides align to TRBD1. The CDR3 has 12 residues. Germline assignment: CDR1 MNHEY and CDR2 SMNVEV (reference sequence). The ends lost 8 bases at V and 6 bases at J; junction bases unmatched: 5. CDR3 residues: CASRDRVFEQYF. The CDR3, as DNA: TGTGCCAGCCGGGACAGGGTATTCGAGCAGTACTTC.

The chain carries TRBV11-3 and TRBJ2-3; possible D gene TRBD1, 6 bases. Trimming removed 1 base at V and 5 bases at J, with 10 bases between. Germline lookup yields CDR1 SGHNT and CDR2 YENEEA. The length of the CDR3 is 14 residues. As DNA, the CDR3 is TGTGCCAGCAGCTTAGGGGGACAACGAGATACGCAGTATTTT. Encoded protein: CASSLGGQRDTQYF.

This chain joins TRBV9 and TRBJ1-6, with D hard to call. V was trimmed by 0 bases and J by 0 bases, leaving 10 bases between them. This CDR3 comprises 17 residues. Germline assignment: CDR1 SGDLS and CDR2 YYNGEE. CDR3 loop: CASSVGAYGSYNSPLHF. The CDR3 nucleotides read TGTGCCAGCAGCGTAGGAGCCTACGGCTCCTATAATTCACCCCTCCACTTT.

The chain couples TRBV4-2 to TRBJ1-2, with D uncertain. V dropped 2 bases and J dropped 8 bases, with 15 bases sitting between them. CDR3 length: 14 amino acids. Germline CDR1 is LGHNA and CDR2 is YNFKEQ. CDR3 sequence: CASSQTGSAYGYTF. CDR3 nucleotides: TGTGCCAGCAGCCAAACCGGGAGTGCATACGGCTACACCTTC.

V is TRBV5-1 and J is TRBJ2-5; D might be TRBD1 (5 bases). V lost 2 bases, J lost 3 bases, and 11 bases lay in between. Germline values: CDR1 SGHRS, CDR2 YFSETQ. CDR3 length: 14 amino acids. The chain's CDR3 is CASSLGVREETQYF. Written as DNA, the CDR3 is TGCGCCAGCAGCTTAGGGGTCCGAGAAGAGACCCAGTACTTC.